This passage covers 7 T cell receptor beta chains from one sample sequenced in a study of T cell repertoires in cytomegalovirus infection. TCRdb recomputed calls from the reads with MiXCR, one row per CDR3 protein. In the table there are fewer than 200,000 distinct CDR3 sequences, around 15% of which are singletons. The sequenced material came from PBMCs. These receptors all come from a human donor in good health (CMV status not recorded). Some clones in this sample may be carry-over from other donors' samples.

V usage is TRBV20-1 and J usage is TRBJ1-4; D possibly corresponds to TRBD1 (5 bases). The CDR3 is made up of 13 amino acids. The V gene lost 5 bases and the J gene lost 6 bases, with 13 bases spanning the gap. Germline-derived CDR1 and CDR2 are DFQATT and SNEGSKA (reference sequence). The CDR3 spells CSALTDPYEKLFF. DNA of the CDR3: TGCAGTGCTTTGACAGACCCATATGAAAAACTGTTTTTT.

There are a few counts of this clonotype. The chain is built from TRBV4-1 and TRBJ2-5; no clear D gene. The germline V and J ends were trimmed by 0 bases and 3 bases, with 5 bases remaining between them. The CDR3 consists of 13 residues. CDR1 and CDR2 from the germline V gene are MGHRA and YSYEKL. CDR3 DNA: TGCGCCAGCAGCCAAGAGGTTGAAGAGACCCAGTACTTC. Its translation is CASSQEVEETQYF.

This clonotype was found many times. The chain has TRBV12-3 or TRBV12-4 and TRBJ1-1; D possibly corresponds to TRBD1 (5 bases). Trimming took 3 bases from V and 0 from J, leaving 14 bases between them. This CDR3 region has 16 residues. CDR3 residues: CASSLLGRGMNTEAFF. In DNA, the CDR3 is TGTGCCAGCAGTTTGCTAGGCCGGGGGATGAACACTGAAGCTTTCTTT.

A few counts support this clonotype. The rearrangement joins TRBV20-1 to TRBJ1-1; D might be TRBD1 (5 bases). Germline values: CDR1 DFQATT, CDR2 SNEGSKA (reference sequence). CDR3 length: 11 residues. The V and J ends lost 8 bases and 8 bases respectively, with 15 bases between them. For the CDR3, the DNA is TGCAGTCGAAGGGGCACGGGGGAAGCTTTCTTT. Translation: CSRRGTGEAFF.

This clonotype was counted only a few times. The chain links TRBV5-1 to TRBJ2-6; the D is unclear. Per the germline V gene, CDR1 is SGHRS and CDR2 is YFSETQ. CDR3 length: 18 amino acids. V was clipped by 3 bases and J by 0 bases, with 16 bases between them. In DNA form, the CDR3 reads TGCGCCAGCAGCTCCCTCGTCGGTGGAAGCTCTGGGGCCAACGTCCTGACTTTC. This sequence encodes CASSSLVGGSSGANVLTF.

The table lists this clonotype with many counts. The J gene is TRBJ2-1, the V gene TRBV14, with 10 nucleotides matching TRBD2. This CDR3 has 20 amino acids. After removal of 0 bases from V and 4 bases from J, the junction contained 15 bases not matched to a gene. Germline V gene sequence: CDR1 SGHDN, CDR2 FVKESK. The CDR3 here is CASSQDYANTQAGGYNEQFF. The CDR3 DNA sequence: TGTGCCAGCAGCCAAGACTATGCCAACACCCAAGCGGGAGGGTACAATGAGCAGTTCTTC. Complete variable domain (other parts from reference TRBV14 and TRBJ2-1): EAGVTQFPSHSVIEKGQTVTLRCDPISGHDNLYWYRRVMGKEIKFLLHFVKESKQDESGMPNNRFLAERTGGTYSTLKVQPAELEDSGVYFCASSQDYANTQAGGYNEQFFGPGTRLTVL.

This clonotype was observed at least ten times. This chain uses TRBV12-3 or TRBV12-4 with TRBJ2-5; TRBD2 agrees at 11 bases. The CDR3 consists of 14 residues. The junction had 4 bases not matched to a gene; V was cut back by 9 bases and J by 1 base. CDR3 in amino acids: CASRLAGSQETQYF. CDR3 sequence (DNA): TGTGCCAGTAGACTAGCGGGATCCCAAGAGACCCAGTACTTC.